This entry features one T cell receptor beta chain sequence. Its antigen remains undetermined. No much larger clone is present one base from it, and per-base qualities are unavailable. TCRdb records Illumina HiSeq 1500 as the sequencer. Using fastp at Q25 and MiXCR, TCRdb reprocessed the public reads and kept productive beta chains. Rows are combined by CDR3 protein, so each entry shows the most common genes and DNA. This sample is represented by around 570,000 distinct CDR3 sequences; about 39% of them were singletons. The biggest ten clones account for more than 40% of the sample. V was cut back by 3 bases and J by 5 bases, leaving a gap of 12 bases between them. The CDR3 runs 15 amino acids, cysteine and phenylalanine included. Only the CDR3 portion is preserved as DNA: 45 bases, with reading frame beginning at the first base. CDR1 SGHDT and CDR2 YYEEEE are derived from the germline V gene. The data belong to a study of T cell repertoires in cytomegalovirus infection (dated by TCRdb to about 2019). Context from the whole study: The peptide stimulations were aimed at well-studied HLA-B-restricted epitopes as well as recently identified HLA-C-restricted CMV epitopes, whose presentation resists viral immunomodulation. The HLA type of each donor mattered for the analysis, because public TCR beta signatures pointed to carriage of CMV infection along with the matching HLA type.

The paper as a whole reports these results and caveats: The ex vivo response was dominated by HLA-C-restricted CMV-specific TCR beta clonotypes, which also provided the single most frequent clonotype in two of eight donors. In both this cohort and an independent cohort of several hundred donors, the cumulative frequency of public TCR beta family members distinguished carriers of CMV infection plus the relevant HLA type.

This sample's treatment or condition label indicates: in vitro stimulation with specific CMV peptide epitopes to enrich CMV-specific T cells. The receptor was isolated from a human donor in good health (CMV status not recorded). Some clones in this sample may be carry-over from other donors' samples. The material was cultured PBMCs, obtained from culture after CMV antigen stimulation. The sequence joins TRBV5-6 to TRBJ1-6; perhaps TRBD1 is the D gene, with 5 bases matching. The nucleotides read TGTGCCAGCAGCTGGACGACAGCCGATAATTCACCCCTCCACTTT. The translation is CASSWTTADNSPLHF.